This T cell receptor (beta chain) is from a study of blood T cell repertoires in COVID-19. Overall study: COVID-19 samples, acute and convalescent, were from the United States, Italy and Spain. PBMCs, B-cell-depleted T cells, or T cells provided the cDNA or gDNA that made up the material.

Study processing details: Reference gene primer amplification gave nucleated cell count estimates. Profiling relied on immunoSEQ multiplex PCR, and the TCRdb table lists in-frame clones only, not all of them. That table gives V, J and clone size, and the DNA gave D and trimming. The sample consists of about 85,000 clones, approximately 89% of them appearing once. This clone was observed a single time. Trimming took 1 base from V and 13 from J, leaving 14 bases between them. Germline assignment: CDR1 MGHRA and CDR2 YSYEKL. The length of the CDR3 is 13 residues. The TCR comes from a human donor with active COVID-19. The donor label of this sample is uncertain. This sequence joins TRBV4-1 and TRBJ2-1, with D perhaps TRBD2 (5 bases). Input material: peripheral blood. For the CDR3, the DNA is TGCGCCAGCAGCCAAGTACTACGGGATAACCAGTTCTTC. Translating gives CASSQVLRDNQFF.